This T cell receptor (beta chain) originates from a study of T cell responses to AZD1222 COVID-19 vaccine (dated by TCRdb to about 2021). Broadly, across the study: A total of 240 or so trial participants underwent TCR sequencing, of whom under 220 had received two doses of AZD1222 and about 25 had received two doses of the MenACWY control vaccine. Enrollment into the trials was organized by age into subgroups of 18-55, 56-69 and 70-plus years, and those subgroups contained roughly 140, 27 and 60 TCR-sequenced participants, respectively.

From its cysteine to its phenylalanine, the CDR3 spans 15 amino acids. Only the CDR3 part of the read is kept: 45 bases, read in frame from the first base. At the junction V is shortened by 1 base and J by 0 bases, with 9 bases in between. CDR1 SEHNR and CDR2 FQNEAQ are derived from the germline V gene (reference sequence). The CDR3 regions of human TCRbeta chains were subjected to immunosequencing. The original methods were these. TCRs in the repertoires were matched against a reference library of SARS-CoV-2-specific TCRs that had been generated with the MIRA antigen-specificity platform. Breadth was defined as the fraction of unique TCRs that were SARS-CoV-2-associated. Depth was defined as the fraction of total T cells that were SARS-CoV-2-associated. Using the MIRA data, each spike-specific TCR was assigned both to the spike region to which the TCR was reactive and to a CD4 or CD8 class. Log10-transformed breadth and depth values were compared by one-way ANOVA with Sidak's multiple comparisons tests. TCRdb took this table from immuneACCESS and kept in-frame rearrangements with V and J called. Such tables lack part of the clones; where checked against another copy, unresolved V genes explain under half of the gap, and the rest is unexplained. From that table come the V and J calls and clone size; the DNA was used to work out D and trimming. Within this sample are around 80,000 clones, with roughly 80% of them counted one time only. The top ten hold roughly 1.3% of the sample.

Sample time point, as interpreted from the label and publication: about 28 days (+/-7) after the second vaccine dose. AZD1222 recipients with second doses at about 4 weeks or about 12 weeks were pooled, because spike-specific TCR depth and breadth did not differ between schedules. Vaccinee samples were obtained from the UK trials COV001 and COV002, which included a single-blind randomized controlled phase 2/3 trial of AZD1222 (ChAdOx1 nCoV-19) in healthy adults. Trial participant PBMC samples were collected at day 0 and day 28 after the second dose for TCRbeta chain sequencing. As regards this clone: There is no known antigen for this receptor. Within one base of it there is no much larger clone, and no base qualities were kept.

Points the paper makes about the study in general: Because no day 14 peak-response samples were available, the repertoires could be characterized only after the peak T cell response. Most participants were white British and females outnumbered males, and the authors suggested that clonal diversity may have been underestimated. A significant rise in spike-specific TCR breadth and depth was observed after two AZD1222 doses relative to day 0 and relative to MenACWY recipients. Conclusions about previously exposed vaccinees are limited because only 6 or 7 AZD1222 recipients were SARS-CoV-2 seropositive at baseline. Reportedly, close to half of the unique spike-specific TCRs recognized epitopes lying outside the regions that are mutated in the B.1.351 and B.1.1.7 variants. The 56-69-year group was small, and its depth increase did not reach significance, likely because of low power. Vaccine-associated CD4 TCRs spanned the whole spike protein, with dominant responses in regions 160-218 and 743-854.

This receptor chain uses TRBV7-9 and TRBJ1-1, and the D gene may be TRBD1, 5 bases matching. The clonotype originates from an adult who received the AZD1222 COVID-19 vaccine. Sequenced material: peripheral blood, taken 28 days after the second AZD1222 dose. The nucleotides are TGTGCCAGCAGCTTAGAGGGGCACCTGAACACTGAAGCTTTCTTT. Protein translation: CASSLEGHLNTEAFF.